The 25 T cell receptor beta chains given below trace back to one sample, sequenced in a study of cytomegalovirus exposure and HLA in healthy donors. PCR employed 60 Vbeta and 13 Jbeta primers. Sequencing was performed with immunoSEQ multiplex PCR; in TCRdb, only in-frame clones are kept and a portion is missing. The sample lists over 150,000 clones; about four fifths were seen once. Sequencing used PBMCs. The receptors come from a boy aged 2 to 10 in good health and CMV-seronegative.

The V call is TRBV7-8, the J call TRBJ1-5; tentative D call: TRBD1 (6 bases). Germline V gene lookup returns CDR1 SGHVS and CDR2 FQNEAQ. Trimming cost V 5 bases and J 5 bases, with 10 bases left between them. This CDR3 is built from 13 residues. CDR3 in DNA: TGTGCCAGCAGCCCGGACAGCTATCAGCCCCAGCATTTT. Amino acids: CASSPDSYQPQHF. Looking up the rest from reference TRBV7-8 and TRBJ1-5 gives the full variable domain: GAGVSQSPRYKVAKRGQDVALRCDPISGHVSLFWYQQALGQGPEFLTYFQNEAQLDKSGLPSDRFFAERPEGSVSTLKIQRTQQEDSAVYLCASSPDSYQPQHFGDGTRLSIL.

CDR3 DNA sequence: TGTGCCAGCAGTCAGGTCCTAGATACGCAGTATTTT. Translating it yields CASSQVLDTQYF. The chain carries TRBV27 and TRBJ2-3; no clear D. Trimming left V 5 bases short and J 5 bases short, with 8 bases between. Germline V CDR1 and CDR2: MNHEY, SMNVEV (reference sequence). CDR3 length equals 12 residues.

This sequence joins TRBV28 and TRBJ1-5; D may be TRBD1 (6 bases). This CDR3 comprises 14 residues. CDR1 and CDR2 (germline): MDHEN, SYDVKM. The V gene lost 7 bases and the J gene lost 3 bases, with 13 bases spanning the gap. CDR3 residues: CASKNRVNNQPQHF. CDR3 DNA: TGTGCCAGCAAGAACAGGGTGAACAATCAGCCCCAGCATTTT.

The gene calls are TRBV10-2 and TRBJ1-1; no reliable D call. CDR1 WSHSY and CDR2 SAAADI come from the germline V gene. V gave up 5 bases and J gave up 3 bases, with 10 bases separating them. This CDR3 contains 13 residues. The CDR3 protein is CASSYSSDTEAFF. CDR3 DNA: TGCGCCAGCAGTTACAGTTCTGACACTGAAGCTTTCTTT.

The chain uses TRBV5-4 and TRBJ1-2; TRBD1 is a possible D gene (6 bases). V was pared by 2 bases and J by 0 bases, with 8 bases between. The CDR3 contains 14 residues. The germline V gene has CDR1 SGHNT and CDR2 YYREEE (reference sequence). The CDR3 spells CASSFGQTNYGYTF. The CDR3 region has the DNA TGTGCCAGCAGCTTCGGACAGACTAACTATGGCTACACCTTC.

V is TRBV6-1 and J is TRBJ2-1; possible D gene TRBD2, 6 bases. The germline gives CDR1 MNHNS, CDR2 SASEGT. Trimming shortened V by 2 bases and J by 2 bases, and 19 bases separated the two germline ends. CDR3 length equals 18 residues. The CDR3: CASSEKIGGGSAYNEQFF. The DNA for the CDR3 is TGTGCCAGCAGTGAAAAAATAGGTGGGGGGTCCGCCTACAATGAGCAGTTCTTC.

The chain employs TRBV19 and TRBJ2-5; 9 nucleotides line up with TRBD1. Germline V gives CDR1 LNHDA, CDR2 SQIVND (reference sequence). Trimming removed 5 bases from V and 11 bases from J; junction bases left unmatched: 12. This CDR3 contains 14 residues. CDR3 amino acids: CASSPGTGYRQQYF. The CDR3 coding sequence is TGTGCCAGTAGTCCCGGGACAGGGTACCGCCAGCAGTACTTC.

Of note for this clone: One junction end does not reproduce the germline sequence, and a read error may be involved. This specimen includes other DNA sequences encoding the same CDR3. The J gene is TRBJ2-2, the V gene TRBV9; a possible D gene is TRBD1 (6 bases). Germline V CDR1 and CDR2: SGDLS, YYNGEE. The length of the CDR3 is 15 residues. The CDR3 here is CASTLAGANTGELFF. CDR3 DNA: TGTGCCAGCACCCTTGCAGGGGCGAACACTGGGGAGCTGTTTTTT.

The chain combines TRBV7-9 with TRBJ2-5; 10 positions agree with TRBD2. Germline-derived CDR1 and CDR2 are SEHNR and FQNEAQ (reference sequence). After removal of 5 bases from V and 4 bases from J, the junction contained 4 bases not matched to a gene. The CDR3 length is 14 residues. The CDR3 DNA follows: TGTGCCAGCAGCGCCCGGACTAGCGGAGAGACCCAGTACTTC. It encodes CASSARTSGETQYF.

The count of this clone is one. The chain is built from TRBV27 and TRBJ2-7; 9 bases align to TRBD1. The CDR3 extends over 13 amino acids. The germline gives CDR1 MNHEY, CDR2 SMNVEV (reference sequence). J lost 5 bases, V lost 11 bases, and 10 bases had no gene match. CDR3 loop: CAGYRDREDEQYF. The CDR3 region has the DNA TGTGCCGGTTACCGGGACAGGGAGGACGAGCAGTACTTC.

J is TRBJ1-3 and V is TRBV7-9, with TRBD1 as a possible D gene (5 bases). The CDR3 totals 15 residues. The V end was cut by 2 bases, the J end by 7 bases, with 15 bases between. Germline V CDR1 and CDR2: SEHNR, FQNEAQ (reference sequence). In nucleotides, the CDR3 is TGTGCCAGCAGCTTAAGTTCGGCCAGGGCGAACACCATATATTTT. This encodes CASSLSSARANTIYF.

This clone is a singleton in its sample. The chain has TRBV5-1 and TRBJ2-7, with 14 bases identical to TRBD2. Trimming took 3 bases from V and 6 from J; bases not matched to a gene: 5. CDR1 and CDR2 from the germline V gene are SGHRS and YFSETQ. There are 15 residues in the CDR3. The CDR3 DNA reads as TGCGCCAGCAGCTCAACCGGGACTAGCGGGAGCGAGCAGTACTTC. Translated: CASSSTGTSGSEQYF.

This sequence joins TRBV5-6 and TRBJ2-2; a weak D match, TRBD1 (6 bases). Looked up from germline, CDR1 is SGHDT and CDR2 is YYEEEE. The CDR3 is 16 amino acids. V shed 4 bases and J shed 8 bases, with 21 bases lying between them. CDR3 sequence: CASSPSAQGITGELFF. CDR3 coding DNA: TGTGCCAGCAGCCCATCTGCACAGGGAATCACAGGGGAGCTGTTTTTT.

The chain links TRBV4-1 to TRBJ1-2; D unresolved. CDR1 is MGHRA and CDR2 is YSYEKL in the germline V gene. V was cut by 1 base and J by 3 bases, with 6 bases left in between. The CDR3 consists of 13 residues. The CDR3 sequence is CASSQAGDYGYTF. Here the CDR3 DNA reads TGCGCCAGCAGCCAAGCCGGGGACTATGGCTACACCTTC.

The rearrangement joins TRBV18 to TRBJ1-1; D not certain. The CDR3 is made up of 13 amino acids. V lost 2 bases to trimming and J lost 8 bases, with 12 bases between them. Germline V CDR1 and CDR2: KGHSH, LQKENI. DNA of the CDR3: TGTGCCAGCTCACCAGCTATTGAAGAGGAAGCTTTCTTT. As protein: CASSPAIEEEAFF.

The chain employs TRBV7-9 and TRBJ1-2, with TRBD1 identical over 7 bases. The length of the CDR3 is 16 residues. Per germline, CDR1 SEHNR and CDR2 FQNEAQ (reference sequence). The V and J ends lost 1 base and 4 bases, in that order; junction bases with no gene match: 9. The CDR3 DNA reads TGTGCCAGCAGCTTAGATCAGGGGACAGCCGTCTATGGCTACACCTTC. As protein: CASSLDQGTAVYGYTF.

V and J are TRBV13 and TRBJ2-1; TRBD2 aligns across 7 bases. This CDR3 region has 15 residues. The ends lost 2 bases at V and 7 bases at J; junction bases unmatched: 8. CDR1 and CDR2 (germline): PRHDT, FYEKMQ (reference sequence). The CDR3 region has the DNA TGTGCCAGCAGCTTATCCTGGGAGGGCCATAATGAGCAGTTCTTC. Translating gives CASSLSWEGHNEQFF.

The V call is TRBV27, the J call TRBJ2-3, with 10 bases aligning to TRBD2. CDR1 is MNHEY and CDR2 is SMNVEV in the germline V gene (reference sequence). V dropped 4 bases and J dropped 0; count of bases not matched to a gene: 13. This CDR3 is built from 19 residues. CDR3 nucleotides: TGTGCCAGCAGTTCCACCGGGACTAGCGAGTTTATTAGCACAGATACGCAGTATTTT. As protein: CASSSTGTSEFISTDTQYF.

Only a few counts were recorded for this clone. The CDR3 DNA is TGTGCTAGTGGGACACAGAACACTGAAGCTTTCTTT. Protein product: CASGTQNTEAFF. The chain carries TRBV12-5 and TRBJ1-1; D ambiguous. CDR1 is LGHNT, CDR2 FRNRAP, per germline. The CDR3 extends over 12 amino acids. V gave up 6 bases and J gave up 1 base, with 6 bases separating them.

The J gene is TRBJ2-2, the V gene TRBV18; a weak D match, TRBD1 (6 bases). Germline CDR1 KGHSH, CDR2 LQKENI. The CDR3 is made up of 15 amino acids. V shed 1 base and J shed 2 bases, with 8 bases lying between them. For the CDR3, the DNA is TGTGCCAGCTCACCACGACAGGCCAACACCGGGGAGCTGTTTTTT. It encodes CASSPRQANTGELFF.

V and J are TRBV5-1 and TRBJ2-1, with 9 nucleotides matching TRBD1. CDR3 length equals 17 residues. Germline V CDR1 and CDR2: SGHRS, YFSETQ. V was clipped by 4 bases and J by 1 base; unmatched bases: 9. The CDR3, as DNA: TGCGCCAGCAGCAAGGAGGGACAGGGTAGGTCCTACAATGAGCAGTTCTTC. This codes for CASSKEGQGRSYNEQFF.

CDR3 region: CASSTGGEPYEQYF. In nucleotides, the CDR3 is TGTGCCAGCAGTACAGGGGGCGAACCCTACGAGCAGTACTTC. The gene calls are TRBV6-1 and TRBJ2-7; TRBD1 matches 9 bases. The CDR3 sequence is 14 residues long. Germline CDR1 is MNHNS and CDR2 is SASEGT. The V and J ends lost 5 bases and 2 bases, in that order; junction bases with no gene match: 4.

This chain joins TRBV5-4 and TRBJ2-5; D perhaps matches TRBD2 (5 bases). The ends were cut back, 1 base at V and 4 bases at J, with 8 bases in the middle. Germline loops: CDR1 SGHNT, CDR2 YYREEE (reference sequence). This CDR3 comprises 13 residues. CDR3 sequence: CASSLTSGETQYF. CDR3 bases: TGTGCCAGCAGCTTGACCAGCGGAGAGACCCAGTACTTC. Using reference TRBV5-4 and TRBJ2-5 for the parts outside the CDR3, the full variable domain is ETGVTQSPTHLIKTRGQQVTLRCSSQSGHNTVSWYQQALGQGPQFIFQYYREEENGRGNFPPRFSGLQFPNYSSELNVNALELDDSALYLCASSLTSGETQYFGPGTRLLVL.

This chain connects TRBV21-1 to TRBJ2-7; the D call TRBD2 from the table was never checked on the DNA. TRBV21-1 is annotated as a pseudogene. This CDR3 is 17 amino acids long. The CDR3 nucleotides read TGTGCCAGCAGGATACCGGGACTAGCGGGCGGTGATCACGAGCAGTACTTC. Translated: CASRIPGLAGGDHEQYF.

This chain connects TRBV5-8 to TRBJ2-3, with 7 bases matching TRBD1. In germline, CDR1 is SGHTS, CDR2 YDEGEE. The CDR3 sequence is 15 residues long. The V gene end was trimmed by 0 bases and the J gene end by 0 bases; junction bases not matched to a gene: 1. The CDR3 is CASSLGGQSTDTQYF. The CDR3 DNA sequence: TGTGCCAGCAGCTTGGGGGGACAGAGCACAGATACGCAGTATTTT.